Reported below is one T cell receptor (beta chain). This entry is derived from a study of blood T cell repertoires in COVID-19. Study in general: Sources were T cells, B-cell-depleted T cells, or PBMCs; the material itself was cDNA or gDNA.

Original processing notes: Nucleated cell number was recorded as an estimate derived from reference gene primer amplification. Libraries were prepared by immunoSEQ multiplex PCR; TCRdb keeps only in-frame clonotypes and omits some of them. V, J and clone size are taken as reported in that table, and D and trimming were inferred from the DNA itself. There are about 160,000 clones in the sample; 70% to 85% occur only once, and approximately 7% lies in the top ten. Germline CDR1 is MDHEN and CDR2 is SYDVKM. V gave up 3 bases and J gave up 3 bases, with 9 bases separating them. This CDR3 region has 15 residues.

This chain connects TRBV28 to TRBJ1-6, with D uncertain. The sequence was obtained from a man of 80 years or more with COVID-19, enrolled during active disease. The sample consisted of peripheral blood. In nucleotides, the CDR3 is TGTGCCAGCAGTTTGTTACAGATCTATAATTCACCCCTCCACTTT. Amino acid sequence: CASSLLQIYNSPLHF.